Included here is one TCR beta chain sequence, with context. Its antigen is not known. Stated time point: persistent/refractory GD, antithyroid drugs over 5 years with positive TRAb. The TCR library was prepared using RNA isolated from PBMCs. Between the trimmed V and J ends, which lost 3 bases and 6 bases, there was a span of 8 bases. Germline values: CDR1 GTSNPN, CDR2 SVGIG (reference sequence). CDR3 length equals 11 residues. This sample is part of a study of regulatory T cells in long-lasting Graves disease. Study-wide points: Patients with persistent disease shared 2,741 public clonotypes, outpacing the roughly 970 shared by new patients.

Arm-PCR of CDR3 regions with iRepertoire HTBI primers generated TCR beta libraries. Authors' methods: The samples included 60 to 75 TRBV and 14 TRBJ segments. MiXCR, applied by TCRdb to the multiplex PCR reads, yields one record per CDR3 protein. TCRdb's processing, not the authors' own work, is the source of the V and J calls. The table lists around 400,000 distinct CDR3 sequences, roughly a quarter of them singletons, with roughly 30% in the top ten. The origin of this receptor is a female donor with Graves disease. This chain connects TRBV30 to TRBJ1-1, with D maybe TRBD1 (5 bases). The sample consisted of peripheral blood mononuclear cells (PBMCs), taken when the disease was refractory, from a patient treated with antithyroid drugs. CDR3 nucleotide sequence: TGTGCCTGGAGACAGGCCGCTGAAGCTTTCTTT. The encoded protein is CAWRQAAEAFF.